The T cell receptor beta chain described here comes from a study of synovial regulatory T cells in juvenile arthritis (dated by TCRdb to between 2014 and 2017). Describing the broader study: Among the sequenced patients, a few were classified as therapy-naive, methotrexate plus infliximab was given to one, methotrexate was given to several, and treatment information was unavailable for one. Using matched patient samples, the researchers compared TCRbeta CDR3 repertoires across three groups: blood iaTreg cells, other blood Treg cells and synovial fluid Treg cells. Although effector T cell subsets in the cohort were also sequenced for comparisons, the Treg dataset on its own covers only blood and synovial fluid Treg cells. Treg and Teff subsets from under 14 JIA patients with active disease were included in the TCR repertoire comparisons. Study-level results and caveats: TCR diversity was lower in blood iaTreg cells than in other blood Treg cells, which is consistent with antigen-driven expansion. Synovial Treg cells shared more CDR3 sequences with iaTreg cells than with other blood Treg cells, and Chao-Jaccard similarity confirmed that synovial Treg cells were more closely related to iaTreg cells. iaTreg TCR repertoires were largely private across patients and partially overlapped with synovial Teff and blood CPL repertoires.

No count is recorded, yet this clone rates as medium-sized (0.01 to 0.1%) from its frequency. The clone's antigen remains unknown. From the cysteine up to the phenylalanine, the CDR3 has a length of 16 residues. Only the protein is available. Per the germline V gene, SGHRS is the CDR1 and YFSETQ is the CDR2. TCR repertoire donors were about 11 juvenile idiopathic arthritis patients with active disease who had not reached inactive disease, 3 polyarticular and 8 oligoarticular. The median age of the TCR-sequenced patients was about 10 years (range 2.4-22.9), and their median disease duration was about 7 years (range 0.2-19.1). The samples used for TCR repertoire analysis were collected at two centres in Italy. Peripheral blood mononuclear cells were separated using a Histopaque-1077 density gradient and frozen in about 90% FCS with roughly 10% DMSO. Libraries were made using the immunoSEQ multiplex PCR assay. TCRbeta CDR3 sequencing was carried out by Adaptive Biotechnologies. The original methods were these. Repertoire similarity was assessed with the Chao-modified Jaccard index and with the median clonotype overlap from 200 random subsamples of equal sample size. Similarity analyses were performed using either productive nucleotide sequences or in silico-translated amino acid sequences. To compare repertoires, the researchers applied hierarchical clustering with single linkage as well as t-SNE, based on Chao-modified Jaccard distances. Repertoire diversity was assessed with the Renyi index over a range of alpha values after the sample sizes were normalised. TCRdb took this table from immuneACCESS and kept in-frame rearrangements with V and J called. Such tables lack part of the clones; where checked against another copy, unresolved V genes explain under half of the gap, and the rest is unexplained. The DNA was the basis for D and trimming; V, J and clone size are from that table. The sample's own table lists 5,000 to 8,000 clones. Of the sample, around 0.6% is held by the ten largest clones.

Sequenced material: Treg cells from blood. The sample's cell subset or site, from its label and the paper: remaining (HLA-DR-negative) circulating blood Treg cells. The chain uses TRBV5-1 and TRBJ2-3; TCRdb proposes TRBD2, but this gene call is untestable without DNA. The TCR was taken from a donor between 2 and 35 years old with juvenile idiopathic arthritis. The CDR3 region has the sequence CASSLAGESSTDTQYF.